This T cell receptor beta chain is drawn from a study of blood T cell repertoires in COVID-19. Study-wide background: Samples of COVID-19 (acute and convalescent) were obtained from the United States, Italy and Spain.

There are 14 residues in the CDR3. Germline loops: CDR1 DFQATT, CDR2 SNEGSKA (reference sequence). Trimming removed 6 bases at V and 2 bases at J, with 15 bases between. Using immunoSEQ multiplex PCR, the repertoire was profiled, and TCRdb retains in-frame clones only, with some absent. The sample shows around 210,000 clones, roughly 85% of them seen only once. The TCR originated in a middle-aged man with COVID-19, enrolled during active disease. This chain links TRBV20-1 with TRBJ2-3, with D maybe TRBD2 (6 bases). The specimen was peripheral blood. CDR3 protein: CSASSWRDTDTQYF. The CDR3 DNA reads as TGCAGTGCAAGTAGTTGGCGGGACACAGATACGCAGTATTTT.